Listed here is a single T cell receptor beta chain. Its antigen is unknown. Other nucleotide sequences from this sample produce the same CDR3. This CDR3 contains 11 residues. Germline V CDR1 and CDR2: MGHDK, SYGVNS. Trimming removed 4 bases from V and 2 bases from J, with 2 bases in between. Sorting separated CD4+ and CD8+ T cells out of PBMCs. The data were taken from a study of CD8+ T cells in alopecia areata. Study outcomes and limitations: Sequence data from scalp samples additionally include resident alphabeta T cells of normal skin. Affected scalp, especially in alopecia totalis/universalis, had a higher clonality than normal scalp did. With patients, TCR sharing proved less clear than in mice, a difference possibly related to HLA.

RNA, once extracted, was reverse transcribed into cDNA for use as the sequencing template. Sequencing was performed with immunoSEQ multiplex PCR; in TCRdb, only in-frame clones are kept and a portion is missing. Among about 200,000 clones, approximately 53% were seen once, and the ten largest hold around 5%. This clonotype was sampled from a human donor in good health. The sample taken for sequencing was CD8+ T cells sorted from blood. This chain uses TRBV25-1 with TRBJ2-5; no clear D gene. CDR3 bases: TGTGCCAGCAGTGGGCAAGAGACCCAGTACTTC. Amino acids: CASSGQETQYF.